These 3 T cell receptor beta chains originate from one sample sequenced in a study of blood T cell repertoires in COVID-19. The data were produced by immunoSEQ multiplex PCR, yet TCRdb's version contains in-frame clones alone and is incomplete. Of approximately 100,000 clones listed, roughly 80% are singletons. Sequenced material: peripheral blood. These receptor sequences come from a woman aged 60 to 75 with acute or convalescent COVID-19.

The V call is TRBV10-3, the J call TRBJ2-1; a weak D match, TRBD2 (6 bases). V lost 10 bases and J 8 bases, leaving 15 bases between the germline ends. This CDR3 spans 12 amino acids. CDR1 ENHRY and CDR2 SYGVKD come from the germline V gene. The CDR3 is CATASADYEQFF. The CDR3 DNA sequence: TGTGCCACGGCTAGCGCCGACTATGAGCAGTTCTTC.

The rearrangement uses TRBV7-9 and TRBJ1-4; 9 bases are a match to TRBD1. The CDR3 has 16 amino acids. The V gene end was trimmed by 5 bases and the J gene end by 9 bases; junction bases not matched to a gene: 13. Germline assignment: CDR1 SEHNR and CDR2 FQNEAQ (reference sequence). The CDR3: CASSLDQGQGLQKLFF. Here the CDR3 DNA reads TGTGCCAGCAGCCTCGACCAGGGACAGGGTTTGCAAAAACTGTTTTTT.

The CDR3 region has the DNA TGTGCCAGCAGTGGCCCAGGGGGCTATCAGCCCCAGCATTTT. Translating it yields CASSGPGGYQPQHF. The chain has TRBV2 and TRBJ1-5, with 8 bases lining up with TRBD1. Germline V gene sequence: CDR1 SNHLY, CDR2 FYNNEI. J was trimmed by 5 bases and V by 4 bases; bases with no gene match: 4. This CDR3 comprises 14 residues. Filled out from reference TRBV2 and TRBJ1-5, the complete variable domain reads EPEVTQTPSHQVTQMGQEVILRCVPISNHLYFYWYRQILGQKVEFLVSFYNNEISEKSEIFDDQFSVERPDGSNFTLKIRSTKLEDSAMYFCASSGPGGYQPQHFGDGTRLSIL.